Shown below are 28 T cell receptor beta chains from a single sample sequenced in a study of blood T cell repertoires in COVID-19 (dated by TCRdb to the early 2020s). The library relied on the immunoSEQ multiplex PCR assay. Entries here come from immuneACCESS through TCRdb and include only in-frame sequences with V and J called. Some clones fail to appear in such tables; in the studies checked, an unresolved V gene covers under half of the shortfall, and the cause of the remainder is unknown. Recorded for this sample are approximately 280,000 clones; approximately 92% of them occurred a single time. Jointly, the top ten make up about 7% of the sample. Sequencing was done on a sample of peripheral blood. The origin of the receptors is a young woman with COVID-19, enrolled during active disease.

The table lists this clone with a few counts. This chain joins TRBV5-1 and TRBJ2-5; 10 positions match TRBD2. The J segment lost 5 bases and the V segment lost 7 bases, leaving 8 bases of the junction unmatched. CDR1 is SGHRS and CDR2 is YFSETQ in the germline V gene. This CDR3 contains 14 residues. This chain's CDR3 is CASSGVAGGETQYF. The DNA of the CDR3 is TGCGCCAGCTCGGGAGTAGCGGGAGGTGAGACCCAGTACTTC. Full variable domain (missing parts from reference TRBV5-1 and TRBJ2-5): KAGVTQTPRYLIKTRGQQVTLSCSPISGHRSVSWYQQTPGQGLQFLFEYFSETQRNKGNFPGRFSGRQFSNSRSEMNVSTLELGDSALYLCASSGVAGGETQYFGPGTRLLVL.

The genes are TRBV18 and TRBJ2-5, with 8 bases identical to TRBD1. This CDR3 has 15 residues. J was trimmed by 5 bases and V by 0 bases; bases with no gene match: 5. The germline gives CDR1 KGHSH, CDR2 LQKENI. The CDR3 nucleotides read TGTGCCAGCTCACCACCGGACAGGGCTGGGGAGACCCAGTACTTC. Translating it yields CASSPPDRAGETQYF.

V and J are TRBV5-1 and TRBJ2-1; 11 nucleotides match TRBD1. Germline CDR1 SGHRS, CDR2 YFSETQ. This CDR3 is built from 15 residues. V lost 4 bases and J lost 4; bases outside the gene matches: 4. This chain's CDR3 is CASSPGTGGYNEQFF. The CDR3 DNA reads TGCGCCAGCAGCCCCGGGACAGGGGGATACAATGAGCAGTTCTTC.

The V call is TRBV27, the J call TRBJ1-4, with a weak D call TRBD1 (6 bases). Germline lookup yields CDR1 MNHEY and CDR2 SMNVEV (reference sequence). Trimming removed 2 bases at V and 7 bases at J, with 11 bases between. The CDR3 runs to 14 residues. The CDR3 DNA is TGTGCCAGCAGTTTAACAGGGAGAGTTGAAAAACTGTTTTTT. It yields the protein CASSLTGRVEKLFF. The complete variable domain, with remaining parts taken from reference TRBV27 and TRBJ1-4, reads EAQVTQNPRYLITVTGKKLTVTCSQNMNHEYMSWYRQDPGLGLRQIYYSMNVEVTDKGDVPEGYKVSRKEKRNFPLILESPSPNQTSLYFCASSLTGRVEKLFFGSGTQLSVL.

Here the CDR3 reads CASSLRLAGLTDTQYF. The CDR3 DNA sequence: TGTGCCAGCAGCTTGCGTCTAGCGGGGCTTACAGATACGCAGTATTTT. V usage is TRBV5-4 and J usage is TRBJ2-3; 9 bases line up with TRBD2. Germline CDR1 reads SGHNT; CDR2 reads YYREEE (reference sequence). The CDR3 loop spans 16 amino acids. J was trimmed by 3 bases and V by 1 base; bases with no gene match: 6.

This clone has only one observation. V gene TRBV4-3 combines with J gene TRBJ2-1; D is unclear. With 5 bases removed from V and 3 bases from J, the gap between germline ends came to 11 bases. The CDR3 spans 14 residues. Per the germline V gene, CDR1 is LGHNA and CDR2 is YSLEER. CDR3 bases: TGCGCCAGCAGCTGGCTAGTCGGCTACAATGAGCAGTTCTTC. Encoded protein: CASSWLVGYNEQFF.

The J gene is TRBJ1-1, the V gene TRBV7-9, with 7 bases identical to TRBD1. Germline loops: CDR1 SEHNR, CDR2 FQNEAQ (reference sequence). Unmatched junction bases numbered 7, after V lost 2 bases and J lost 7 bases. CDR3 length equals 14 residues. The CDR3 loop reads CASSLSGTVFEAFF. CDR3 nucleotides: TGTGCCAGCAGCTTATCCGGGACAGTCTTTGAAGCTTTCTTT.

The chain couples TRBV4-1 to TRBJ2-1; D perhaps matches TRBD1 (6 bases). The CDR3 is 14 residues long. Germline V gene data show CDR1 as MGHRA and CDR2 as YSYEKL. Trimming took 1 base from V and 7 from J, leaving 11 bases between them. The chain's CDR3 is CASSQGVDRNEQFF. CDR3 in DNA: TGCGCCAGCAGCCAAGGAGTAGACAGGAATGAGCAGTTCTTC.

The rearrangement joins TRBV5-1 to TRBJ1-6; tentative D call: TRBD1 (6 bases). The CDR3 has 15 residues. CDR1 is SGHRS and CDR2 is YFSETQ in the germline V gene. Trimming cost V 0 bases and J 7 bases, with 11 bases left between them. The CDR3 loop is CASSLDGQLNSPLHF. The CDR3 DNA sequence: TGCGCCAGCAGCTTGGATGGACAGTTGAATTCACCCCTCCACTTT.

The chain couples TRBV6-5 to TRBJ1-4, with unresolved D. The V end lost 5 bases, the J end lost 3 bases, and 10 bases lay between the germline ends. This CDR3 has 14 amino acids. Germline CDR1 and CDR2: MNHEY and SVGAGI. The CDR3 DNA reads TGTGCCAGCAGTAACCGCGGGGCTAATGAAAAACTGTTTTTT. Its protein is CASSNRGANEKLFF.

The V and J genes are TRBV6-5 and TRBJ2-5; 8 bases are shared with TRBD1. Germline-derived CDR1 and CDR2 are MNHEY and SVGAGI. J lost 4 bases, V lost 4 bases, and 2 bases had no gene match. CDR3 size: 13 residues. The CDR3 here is CASSWTGRETQYF. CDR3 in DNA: TGTGCCAGCAGTTGGACAGGGAGAGAGACCCAGTACTTC.

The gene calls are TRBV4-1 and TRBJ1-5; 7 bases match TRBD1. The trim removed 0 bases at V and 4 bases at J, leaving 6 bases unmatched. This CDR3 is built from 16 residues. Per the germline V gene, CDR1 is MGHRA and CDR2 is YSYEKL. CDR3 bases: TGCGCCAGCAGCCAAGAAGGGGGCAGGGGGAATCAGCCCCAGCATTTT. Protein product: CASSQEGGRGNQPQHF.

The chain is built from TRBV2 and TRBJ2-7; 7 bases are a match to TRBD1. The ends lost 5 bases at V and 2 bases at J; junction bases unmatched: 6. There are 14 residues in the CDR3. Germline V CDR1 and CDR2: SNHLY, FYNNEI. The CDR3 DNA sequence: TGTGCCAGCAGTAGGGACAGAGGAGCCTACGAGCAGTACTTC. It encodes CASSRDRGAYEQYF.

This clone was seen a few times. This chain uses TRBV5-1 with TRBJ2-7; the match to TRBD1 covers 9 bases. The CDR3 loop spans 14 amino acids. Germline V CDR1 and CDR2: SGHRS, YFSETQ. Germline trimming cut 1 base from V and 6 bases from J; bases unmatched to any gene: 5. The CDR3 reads CASSLSPTGGEQYF. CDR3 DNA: TGCGCCAGCAGCTTGAGTCCGACAGGGGGCGAGCAGTACTTC.

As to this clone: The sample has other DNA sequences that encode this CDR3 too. DNA of the CDR3: TGTGCCAGCAGACGACAGGGGGCTGGCTCACCCCTCCACTTT. Residues: CASRRQGAGSPLHF. The chain combines TRBV11-1 with TRBJ1-6; 10 positions agree with TRBD1. The germline CDR1 and CDR2 sequences are SGHAT and FQDESV (reference sequence). The V gene end was trimmed by 6 bases and the J gene end by 10 bases; junction bases not matched to a gene: 6. The CDR3 has 14 residues.

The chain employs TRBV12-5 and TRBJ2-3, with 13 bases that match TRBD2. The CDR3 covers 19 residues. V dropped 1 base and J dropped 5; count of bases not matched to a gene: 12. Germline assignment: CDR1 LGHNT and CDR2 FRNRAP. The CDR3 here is CASGLGLPGLAGEVDTQYF. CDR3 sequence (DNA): TGTGCTAGTGGTTTGGGCTTGCCCGGACTAGCGGGAGAGGTAGATACGCAGTATTTT.

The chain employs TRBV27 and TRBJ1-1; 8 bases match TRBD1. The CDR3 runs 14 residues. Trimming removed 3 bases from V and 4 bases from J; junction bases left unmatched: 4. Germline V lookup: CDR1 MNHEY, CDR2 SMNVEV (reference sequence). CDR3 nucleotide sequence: TGTGCCAGCAGTTTTAGAACAGGGGGCACTGAAGCTTTCTTT. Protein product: CASSFRTGGTEAFF.

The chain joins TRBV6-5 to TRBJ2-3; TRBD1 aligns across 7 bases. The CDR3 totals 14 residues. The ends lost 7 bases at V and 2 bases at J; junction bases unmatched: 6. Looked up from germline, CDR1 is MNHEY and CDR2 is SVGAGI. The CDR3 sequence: CASTWDRNTDTQYF. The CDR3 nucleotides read TGTGCCAGCACATGGGACAGAAACACAGATACGCAGTATTTT.

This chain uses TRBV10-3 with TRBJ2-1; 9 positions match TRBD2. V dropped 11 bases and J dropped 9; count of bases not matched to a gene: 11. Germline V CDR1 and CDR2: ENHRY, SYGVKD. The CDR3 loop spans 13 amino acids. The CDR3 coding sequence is TGTGCCGTCCAAAAGGCGGGAGGGTCTGAGCAGTTCTTC. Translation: CAVQKAGGSEQFF.

The CDR3 DNA sequence: TGTGCCAGCAGCCCCCCGGCAGGGGGCTACGAGCAGTACTTC. It encodes CASSPPAGGYEQYF. The rearrangement uses TRBV6-5 and TRBJ2-7; 7 bases align to TRBD1. With 6 bases clipped from V and 3 bases from J, the junction kept 8 bases outside the gene matches. The CDR3 has 14 amino acids. Germline V lookup: CDR1 MNHEY, CDR2 SVGAGI.

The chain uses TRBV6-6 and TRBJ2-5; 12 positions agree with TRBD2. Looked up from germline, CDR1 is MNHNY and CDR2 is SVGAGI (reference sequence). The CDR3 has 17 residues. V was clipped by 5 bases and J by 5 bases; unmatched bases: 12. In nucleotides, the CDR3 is TGTGCCAGCAGTCGGCGACTAGCGGGAGCGGTTTGGGAGACCCAGTACTTC. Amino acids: CASSRRLAGAVWETQYF.

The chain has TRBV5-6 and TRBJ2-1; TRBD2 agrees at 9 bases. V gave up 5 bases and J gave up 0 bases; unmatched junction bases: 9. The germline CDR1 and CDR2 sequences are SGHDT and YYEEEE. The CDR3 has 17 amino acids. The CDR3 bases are TGTGCCAGCAGAGCGGGAGGATTGCGGAGCTCCTACAATGAGCAGTTCTTC. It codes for CASRAGGLRSSYNEQFF.

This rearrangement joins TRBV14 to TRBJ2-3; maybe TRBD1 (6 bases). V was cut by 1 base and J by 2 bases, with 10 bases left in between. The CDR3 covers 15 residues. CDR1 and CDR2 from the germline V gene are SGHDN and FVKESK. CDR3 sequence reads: CASSQATGVTDTQYF. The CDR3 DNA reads TGTGCCAGCAGCCAAGCGACAGGTGTCACAGATACGCAGTATTTT. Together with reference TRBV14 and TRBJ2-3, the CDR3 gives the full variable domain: EAGVTQFPSHSVIEKGQTVTLRCDPISGHDNLYWYRRVMGKEIKFLLHFVKESKQDESGMPNNRFLAERTGGTYSTLKVQPAELEDSGVYFCASSQATGVTDTQYFGPGTRLTVL.

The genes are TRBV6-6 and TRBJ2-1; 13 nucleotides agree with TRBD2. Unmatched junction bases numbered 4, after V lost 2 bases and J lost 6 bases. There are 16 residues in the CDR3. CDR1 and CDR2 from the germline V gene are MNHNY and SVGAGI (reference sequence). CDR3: CASSYVRTSGSNEQFF. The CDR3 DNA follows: TGTGCCAGCAGTTACGTTAGGACTAGCGGGAGCAATGAGCAGTTCTTC.

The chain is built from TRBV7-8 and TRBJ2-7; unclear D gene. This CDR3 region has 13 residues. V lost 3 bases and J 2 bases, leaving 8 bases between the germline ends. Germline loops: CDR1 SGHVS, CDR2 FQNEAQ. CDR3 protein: CASSFYSAYEQYF. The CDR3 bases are TGTGCCAGCAGCTTTTACAGTGCCTACGAGCAGTACTTC.

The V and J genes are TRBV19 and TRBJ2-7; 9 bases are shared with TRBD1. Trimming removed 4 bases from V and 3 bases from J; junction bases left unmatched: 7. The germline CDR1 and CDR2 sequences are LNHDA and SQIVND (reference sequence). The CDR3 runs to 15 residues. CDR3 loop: CASSTAGTGIYEQYF. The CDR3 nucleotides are TGTGCCAGTAGTACCGCCGGGACAGGGATCTACGAGCAGTACTTC.

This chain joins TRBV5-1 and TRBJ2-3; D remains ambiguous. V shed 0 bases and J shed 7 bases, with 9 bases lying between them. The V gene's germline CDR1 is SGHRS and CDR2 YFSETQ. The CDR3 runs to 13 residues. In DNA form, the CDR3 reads TGCGCCAGCAGCTTGGCGGCAGCGAATACGCAGTATTTT. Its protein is CASSLAAANTQYF.

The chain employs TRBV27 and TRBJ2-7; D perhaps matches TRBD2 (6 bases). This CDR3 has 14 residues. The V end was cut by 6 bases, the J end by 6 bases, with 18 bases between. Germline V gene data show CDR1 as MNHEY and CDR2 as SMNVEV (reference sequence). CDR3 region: CASRSWGGQGEQYF. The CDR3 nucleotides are TGTGCCAGCAGAAGCTGGGGAGGCCAAGGCGAGCAGTACTTC.